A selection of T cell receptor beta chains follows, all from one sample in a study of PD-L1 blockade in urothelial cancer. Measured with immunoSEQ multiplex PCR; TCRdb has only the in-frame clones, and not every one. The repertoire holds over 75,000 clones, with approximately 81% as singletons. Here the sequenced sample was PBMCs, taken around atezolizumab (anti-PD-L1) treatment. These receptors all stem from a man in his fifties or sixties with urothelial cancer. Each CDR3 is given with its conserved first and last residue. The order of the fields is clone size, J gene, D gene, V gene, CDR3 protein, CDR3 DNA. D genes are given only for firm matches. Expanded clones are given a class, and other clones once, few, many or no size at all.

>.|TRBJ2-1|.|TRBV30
CAWSVSRVGNEQFF
TGTGCCTGGAGTGTAAGCAGGGTGGGGAATGAGCAGTTCTTC
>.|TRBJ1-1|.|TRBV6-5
CASSYSQGLTEAFF
TGTGCCAGCAGTTACTCACAGGGCCTCACTGAAGCTTTCTTT
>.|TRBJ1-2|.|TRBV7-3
CASSPTGGSGYGYTF
TGTGCCAGCAGCCCCACGGGGGGCTCCGGCTATGGCTACACCTTC
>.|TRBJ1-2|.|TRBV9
CASSDNTAHYGYTF
TGTGCCAGCAGCGACAATACAGCCCACTATGGCTACACCTTC
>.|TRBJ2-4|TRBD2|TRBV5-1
CASSLRSGGANIQYF
TGCGCCAGCAGCTTACGTAGCGGGGGGGCAAACATTCAGTACTTC
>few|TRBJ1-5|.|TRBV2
CASSEIRAGNQPQHF
TGTGCCAGCAGTGAAATCAGGGCAGGCAATCAGCCCCAGCATTTT
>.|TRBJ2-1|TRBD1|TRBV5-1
CASQPGTASYNEQFF
TGCGCCAGCCAACCCGGGACAGCATCCTACAATGAGCAGTTCTTC
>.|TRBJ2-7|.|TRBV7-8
CASSLLQGDEQYF
TGTGCCAGCAGCTTACTACAGGGAGACGAGCAGTACTTC
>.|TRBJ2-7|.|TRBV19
CASRPGQTYEQYF
TGTGCCAGTAGACCCGGACAGACCTACGAGCAGTACTTC
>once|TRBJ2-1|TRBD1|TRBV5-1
CASSPTRGLNNEQFF
TGCGCCAGCAGCCCCACCAGGGGGTTAAACAATGAGCAGTTCTTC
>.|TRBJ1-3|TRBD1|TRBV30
CAWTLPTGWGNTIYF
TGTGCCTGGACTCTCCCGACAGGGTGGGGAAACACCATATATTTT
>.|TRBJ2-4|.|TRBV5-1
CASSGTVTKNIQYF
TGCGCCAGCAGCGGCACAGTAACCAAAAACATTCAGTACTTC
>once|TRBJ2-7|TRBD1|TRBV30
CAWSVGTGGYEQYF
TGTGCCTGGAGTGTGGGGACAGGGGGCTACGAGCAGTACTTC
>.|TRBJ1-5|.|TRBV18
CASSSLGVQPQHF
TGTGCCAGCAGTAGCTTAGGGGTGCAGCCCCAGCATTTT
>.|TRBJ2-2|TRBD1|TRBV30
CAWIRDRVGELFF
TGTGCCTGGATTAGGGACAGGGTCGGGGAGCTGTTTTTT
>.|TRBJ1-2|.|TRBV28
CASSLTHYINYGYTF
TGTGCCAGCAGTTTAACCCATTACATTAACTATGGCTACACCTTC
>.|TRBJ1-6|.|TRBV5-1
CASSLEGRQVNSPLHF
TGCGCCAGCAGCTTGGAAGGTCGACAGGTTAATTCACCCCTCCACTTT
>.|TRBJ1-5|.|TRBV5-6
CASSFYQPNQPQHF
TGTGCCAGCAGCTTCTATCAACCTAATCAGCCCCAGCATTTT
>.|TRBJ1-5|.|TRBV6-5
CASRRGGRNQPQHF
TGTGCCAGCAGGAGGGGGGGAAGGAATCAGCCCCAGCATTTT
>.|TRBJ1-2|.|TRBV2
CASSEGGFYGYTF
TGTGCCAGCAGTGAGGGGGGGTTCTATGGCTACACCTTC
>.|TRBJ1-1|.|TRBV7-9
CASSEGGITEAFF
TGTGCCAGCAGCGAAGGGGGAATCACTGAAGCTTTCTTT
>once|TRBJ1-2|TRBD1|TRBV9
CASSVDLGGAGGYTF
TGTGCCAGCAGCGTAGATTTAGGGGGCGCGGGTGGCTACACCTTC
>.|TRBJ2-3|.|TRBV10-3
CAIGTTRLHEGTDTQYF
TGTGCCATCGGAACAACTCGACTACACGAAGGCACAGATACGCAGTATTTT
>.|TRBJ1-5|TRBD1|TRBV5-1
CASSMGQGNQPQHF
TGCGCCAGCAGCATGGGACAGGGCAATCAGCCCCAGCATTTT
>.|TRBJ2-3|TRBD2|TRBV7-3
CASSPWTSGEYTQYF
TGTGCCAGCAGCCCCTGGACTAGCGGGGAATATACGCAGTATTTT
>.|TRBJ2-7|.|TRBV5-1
CASSAIPGASYEQYF
TGCGCCAGCAGCGCCATCCCGGGAGCCTCCTACGAGCAGTACTTC
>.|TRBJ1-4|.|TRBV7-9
CASNPGIGTNEKLFF
TGTGCCAGCAACCCGGGGATAGGAACTAATGAAAAACTGTTTTTT
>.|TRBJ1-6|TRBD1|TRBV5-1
CASSRTGTTNNSPLHF
TGCGCCAGCAGCCGGACAGGGACAACGAATAATTCACCCCTCCACTTT
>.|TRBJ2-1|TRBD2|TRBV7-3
CASSPGLAGVGEQFF
TGTGCCAGCAGTCCTGGACTAGCGGGAGTAGGTGAGCAGTTCTTC
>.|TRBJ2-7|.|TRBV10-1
CASSESGLPYEQYF
TGCGCCAGCAGTGAGTCGGGGCTCCCCTACGAGCAGTACTTC
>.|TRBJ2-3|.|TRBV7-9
CASSPGTLPSTDTQYF
TGTGCCAGCAGCCCAGGGACACTCCCTAGCACAGATACGCAGTATTTT
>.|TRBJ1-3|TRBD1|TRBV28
CASSFSRGPFGNTIYF
TGTGCCAGCAGTTTTTCTAGGGGGCCCTTCGGAAACACCATATATTTT
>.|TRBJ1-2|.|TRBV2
CASGGSALRPSYGYTF
TGTGCCAGCGGGGGGAGCGCATTACGGCCGTCCTATGGCTACACCTTC
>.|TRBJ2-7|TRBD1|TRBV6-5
CASGGQAYEQYF
TGTGCCAGCGGGGGACAGGCCTACGAGCAGTACTTC
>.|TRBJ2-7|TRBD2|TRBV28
CASRPQDMGLGTEF
TGTGCCAGCAGACCCCAGGATATGGGACTAGGGACTGAATTC
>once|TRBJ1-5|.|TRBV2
CASPPVETAVSSNQPQHF
TGTGCCAGCCCCCCGGTAGAGACAGCCGTTAGTAGCAATCAGCCCCAGCATTTT
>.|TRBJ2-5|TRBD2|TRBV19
CASSITGGVETQYF
TGTGCCAGTAGTATAACGGGAGGAGTTGAGACCCAGTACTTC
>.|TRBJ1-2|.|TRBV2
CASSVAILGYTF
TGTGCCAGCTCGGTTGCCATACTGGGCTACACCTTC